Below are 23 T cell receptor beta chains sequenced from a single sample in a study of CD8 T cells in Susac syndrome. The RNA input was 0.5 to 1 ug, and it was reverse transcribed with random hexamers. One entry per CDR3 protein results from TCRdb running MiXCR on the immunoSEQ multiplex PCR reads. The sample holds about 19,000 distinct CDR3 sequences, approximately 95% seen once. Sequencing was performed on CD8+ T cells from PBMCs. The origin of the receptors is a human donor in good health.

The chain uses TRBV28 and TRBJ1-2; D might be TRBD1 (5 bases). This CDR3 is 15 amino acids long. The V and J ends lost 6 bases and 4 bases respectively, with 18 bases between them. Germline assignment: CDR1 MDHEN and CDR2 SYDVKM. CDR3 residues: CASSPRAWDFYGYTF. The CDR3 nucleotides read TGTGCCAGCAGCCCACGGGCGTGGGACTTCTATGGCTACACCTTC.

The gene calls are TRBV18 and TRBJ2-7; 8 nucleotides match TRBD1. There are 16 residues in the CDR3. The junction had 7 bases not matched to a gene; V was cut back by 0 bases and J by 3 bases. Germline assignment: CDR1 KGHSH and CDR2 LQKENI. The chain's CDR3 is CASSPPADRGFYEQYV. The CDR3 DNA sequence: TGTGCCAGCTCACCACCCGCAGACAGGGGCTTCTACGAGCAGTACGTC.

The chain recombines TRBV12-3 or TRBV12-4 with TRBJ2-1; D not resolved. V shed 6 bases and J shed 4 bases, with 13 bases lying between them. The CDR3 extends over 14 amino acids. In DNA form, the CDR3 reads TGTGCCAGCAGCTCGAACGGCGGATACAATGAGCAGTTCTTC. Protein product: CASSSNGGYNEQFF.

This clonotype was seen just once. The chain combines TRBV27 with TRBJ1-5; D call uncertain. The CDR3 extends over 17 amino acids. V was cut by 11 bases and J by 6 bases, with 29 bases left in between. CDR1 is MNHEY and CDR2 is SMNVEV in the germline V gene (reference sequence). The CDR3 bases are TGTGCCGTTCCGACGCACTATACCCCGGGAAAATGTCAGCCCCAGCATTTT. Encoded protein: CAVPTHYTPGKCQPQHF.

This clonotype appeared a single time. CDR3 region: CSVAPSGGLTYEQYF. Here the CDR3 DNA reads TGCAGCGTTGCCCCCTCCGGGGGTCTGACCTACGAGCAGTACTTC. The rearrangement joins TRBV29-1 to TRBJ2-7, with D tentatively TRBD2 (6 bases). Trimming took off 4 bases at V and 2 bases at J, with 18 bases between the two ends. The CDR3 is 15 residues long. In germline, CDR1 is SQVTM, CDR2 ANQGSEA.

Written as DNA, the CDR3 is TGCAGTGCTAGAGATTTTGAGGGGAATCAGCCCCAGCATTTT. Protein product: CSARDFEGNQPQHF. This chain joins TRBV20-1 and TRBJ1-5; TRBD1 might be the D (5 bases). The CDR3 totals 14 residues. Per the germline V gene, CDR1 is DFQATT and CDR2 is SNEGSKA (reference sequence). Trimming shortened V by 0 bases and J by 4 bases, and 10 bases separated the two germline ends.

The chain links TRBV6-2 or TRBV6-3 to TRBJ2-3, with D possibly called TRBD1 or TRBD2 (5 bases each). Germline-derived CDR1 and CDR2 are MNHEY and SVGEGT. The CDR3 runs 15 residues. Trimming pared 6 bases from V and 2 bases from J, leaving 15 bases between. In nucleotides, the CDR3 is TGTGCCAGCAGCACCTTACGGGACGACACAGATACGCAGTATTTT. Residues: CASSTLRDDTDTQYF.

The chain recombines TRBV4-3 with TRBJ2-6; D is unresolved. V gave up 4 bases and J gave up 3 bases, with 7 bases separating them. Germline CDR1 LGHNA, CDR2 YSLEER. The CDR3 loop spans 14 amino acids. CDR3 protein: CASSPGGGANVLTF. Here the CDR3 DNA reads TGCGCCAGCAGCCCGGGCGGTGGGGCCAACGTCCTGACTTTC.

The chain couples TRBV24-1 to TRBJ2-5; maybe TRBD2 (5 bases). The ends were cut back, 4 bases at V and 4 bases at J, with 21 bases in the middle. Germline CDR1 is KGHDR and CDR2 is SFDVKD. This CDR3 spans 17 amino acids. The CDR3 DNA sequence: TGTGCCACCAGTGACCCAACCCCGGGGAGCGTACGAGAGACCCAGTACTTC. This sequence encodes CATSDPTPGSVRETQYF.

This clonotype was counted a few times. This chain connects TRBV4-2 to TRBJ2-7, with D perhaps TRBD1 (5 bases). Germline loops: CDR1 LGHNA, CDR2 YNFKEQ. V was shortened by 4 bases and J by 2 bases, with 15 bases between the two germline ends. This CDR3 contains 15 residues. In DNA form, the CDR3 reads TGTGCCAGCAGCCCAGGGTCAGGCTCCACCTACGAGCAGTACTTC. Protein product: CASSPGSGSTYEQYF.

The chain joins TRBV2 to TRBJ2-6; TRBD1 matches at 12 bases. Germline lookup yields CDR1 SNHLY and CDR2 FYNNEI. This CDR3 contains 17 residues. Germline trimming cut 8 bases from V and 3 bases from J; bases unmatched to any gene: 8. CDR3 loop: CASVGTGGLGGANVLTF. The DNA for the CDR3 is TGTGCCAGCGTAGGGACAGGGGGCCTAGGTGGGGCCAACGTCCTGACTTTC.

This chain uses TRBV3-1 with TRBJ2-7; a possible D gene is TRBD2 (5 bases). Germline lookup yields CDR1 LGHDT and CDR2 YNNKEL (reference sequence). Trimming left V 5 bases short and J 6 bases short, with 17 bases between. This CDR3 has 14 amino acids. The CDR3 protein is CASSSYFGIIEQYF. CDR3 sequence (DNA): TGTGCCAGCAGCTCCTACTTCGGGATTATCGAGCAGTACTTC.

The rearrangement uses TRBV28 and TRBJ1-2; TRBD1 is a possible D gene (6 bases). CDR1 MDHEN and CDR2 SYDVKM come from the germline V gene. CDR3 size: 16 residues. Trimming took off 5 bases at V and 5 bases at J, with 21 bases between the two ends. This CDR3 reads CASSEGRDTYVYGYTF. The CDR3 DNA sequence: TGTGCCAGCAGTGAAGGCCGGGACACCTACGTTTATGGCTACACCTTC.

This chain connects TRBV20-1 to TRBJ2-7, with a weak D call TRBD2 (5 bases). The V and J ends lost 5 bases and 0 bases respectively, with 17 bases between them. The CDR3 sequence is 15 residues long. Germline CDR1 DFQATT, CDR2 SNEGSKA (reference sequence). CDR3 DNA: TGCAGTGCTCCGGGGTTTCCGGTGGACTCCTACGAGCAGTACTTC. Protein product: CSAPGFPVDSYEQYF.

The chain carries TRBV24-1 and TRBJ2-3; D gene uncertain. CDR1 KGHDR and CDR2 SFDVKD come from the germline V gene. Trimming left V 7 bases short and J 0 bases short, with 13 bases between. The CDR3 consists of 15 residues. CDR3 sequence: CATSATGSSTDTQYF. The CDR3 region has the DNA TGTGCCACCAGCGCGACTGGATCTAGCACAGATACGCAGTATTTT.

This clonotype is a singleton in its sample. V usage is TRBV6-5 and J usage is TRBJ2-2; a weak D match, TRBD1 (5 bases). The germline CDR1 and CDR2 sequences are MNHEY and SVGAGI. Trimming took 6 bases from V and 0 from J, leaving 5 bases between them. The CDR3 consists of 13 residues. CDR3 in DNA: TGTGCCAGCAGGGACACGAACACCGGGGAGCTGTTTTTT. It is translated as CASRDTNTGELFF.

The rearrangement links TRBV7-6 to TRBJ2-1, with TRBD2 matching over 9 bases. The CDR3 spans 15 residues. Unmatched junction bases numbered 5, after V lost 5 bases and J lost 3 bases. The germline gives CDR1 SGHVS, CDR2 FNYEAQ. CDR3 amino acids: CASSPGLASYNEQFF. The CDR3 bases are TGTGCCAGCAGCCCCGGACTAGCGAGCTACAATGAGCAGTTCTTC.

The rearrangement joins TRBV30 to TRBJ2-2, with D possibly matching TRBD1 (5 bases). The CDR3 has 14 amino acids. Germline-derived CDR1 and CDR2 are GTSNPN and SVGIG (reference sequence). With 1 base removed from V and 5 bases from J, the gap between germline ends came to 11 bases. CDR3 region: CAWSGQRITGELFF. The DNA for the CDR3 is TGTGCCTGGAGTGGACAGAGAATTACCGGGGAGCTGTTTTTT. The whole variable domain, remainder taken from reference TRBV30 and TRBJ2-2, is SQTIHQWPATLVQPVGSPLSLECTVEGTSNPNLYWYRQAAGRGLQLLFYSVGIGQISSEVPQNLSASRPQDRQFILSSKKLLLSDSGFYLCAWSGQRITGELFFGEGSRLTVL.

This clonotype was seen only once. The V and J genes are TRBV28 and TRBJ2-5; D may be TRBD2 (5 bases). Per the germline V gene, CDR1 is MDHEN and CDR2 is SYDVKM. The V end was cut by 6 bases, the J end by 7 bases, with 12 bases between. The CDR3 loop spans 12 amino acids. CDR3 nucleotides: TGTGCCAGCAGCTCGGACCGGGGGACCCAGTACTTC. Translation: CASSSDRGTQYF.

The CDR3 protein is CASSPTGYEQYV. DNA for the CDR3: TGTGCCAGCAGCCCCACCGGCTACGAGCAGTACGTC. The chain carries TRBV7-9 and TRBJ2-7; D unresolved. The V gene's germline CDR1 is SEHNR and CDR2 FQNEAQ (reference sequence). The CDR3 totals 12 residues. Trimming removed 5 bases from V and 3 bases from J, with 8 bases in between.

The V and J genes are TRBV9 and TRBJ2-1; D uncertain. The ends were cut back, 3 bases at V and 6 bases at J, with 25 bases in the middle. The CDR3 contains 18 residues. Germline CDR1 reads SGDLS; CDR2 reads YYNGEE. DNA of the CDR3: TGTGCCAGCAGCGACCGGGCCCTCTCTGAAATCCCCTCCAATGAGCAGTTCTTC. It yields the protein CASSDRALSEIPSNEQFF.

The chain links TRBV6-1 to TRBJ1-2; D call uncertain. The CDR3 has 8 amino acids. In germline, CDR1 is MNHNS, CDR2 SASEGT. V was cut by 4 bases and J by 9 bases, with 0 bases left in between. In DNA form, the CDR3 reads TGTGCCAGCAGTGGCTACACCTTC. It yields the protein CASSGYTF.

This chain links TRBV7-9 with TRBJ1-1; no definite D call. Germline CDR1 and CDR2: SEHNR and FQNEAQ (reference sequence). This CDR3 region has 12 residues. Between the trimmed V and J ends, which lost 3 bases and 8 bases, there was a span of 10 bases. CDR3 sequence reads: CASSLGTPEAFF. The CDR3 nucleotides read TGTGCCAGCAGCTTGGGAACACCAGAAGCTTTCTTT.